Included here is one T cell receptor beta chain sequence, with context. Antigen unknown. Through a sample-barcoded 5' primer and a J-beta primer mix, a second PCR was run for roughly 6 to 11 cycles. TCRdb re-analysed the 5' RACE reads in MiXCR, keeping a single row per CDR3 protein. The table has 1.8 million or so distinct CDR3 sequences, about two fifths seen once. This record belongs to a study of blood T cells in healthy people across ages. Overall study results and limits: Lack of knowledge of donor CMV status possibly confounded expanded clonotype changes.

Trimming cost V 1 base and J 2 bases, with 16 bases left between them. CDR3 length: 17 residues. Germline loops: CDR1 SGHTA, CDR2 FQGNSA. This clonotype originated in a human donor in good health. The source material was blood. This chain joins TRBV7-2 and TRBJ2-3, with D perhaps TRBD2 (7 bases). CDR3 loop: CASSLDAGASSTDTQYF. In nucleotides, the CDR3 is TGTGCCAGCAGCTTAGATGCGGGGGCCTCTTCCACAGATACGCAGTATTTT.